The clone carrying this TCR beta chain came up many times. Ages ranged from about 18 to 89 years, with residence in about two dozen US areas. This sample stems from a study of blood T cell repertoires in COVID-19. Measured with immunoSEQ multiplex PCR; TCRdb has only the in-frame clones, and not every one. The sample yields roughly 190,000 clones, 84% seen once. CDR1 is MGHRA, CDR2 YSYEKL, per germline. The CDR3 is 12 residues long. The V end was cut by 0 bases, the J end by 9 bases, with 5 bases between. Specimen: PBMCs or T cells enriched from blood (not recorded which). The chain carries TRBV4-1 and TRBJ2-2; D is unresolved. This sequence originates from a woman aged 25 to 39 who had been exposed to COVID-19. The CDR3 nucleotides read TGCGCCAGCAGCCAAGATGCGAGGGAGCTGTTTTTT. Protein sequence: CASSQDARELFF.